This T cell receptor beta chain was obtained from a study of cytomegalovirus exposure and HLA in healthy donors. Study results and limitations: V segments that were indistinguishable, TRBV6-2 and TRBV6-3 among them, were omitted from analysis. Upon later analysis, HLA-associated TCR beta chains proved more clonally expanded than other, equally common chains. The majority of TCR sequences were rare, yet some public TCRs appeared in many donors. Presence/absence analyses treated sequencing depth as roughly uniform across donors.

CDR3 length equals 14 residues. J gave up 2 bases and V 0 bases, and 1 base lay outside the gene matches. Germline V gene sequence: CDR1 SGDLS, CDR2 YYNGEE. Points on this clone: Its target is not known. Other DNA sequences in this specimen translate into the identical CDR3.

Researchers ran the PCR with 60 Vbeta and 13 Jbeta primers. Sequencing used immunoSEQ multiplex PCR; TCRdb keeps in-frame clones, though not all of them. The sample shows more than 100,000 clones, roughly 80% of them seen only once. Specimen: PBMCs. This chain links TRBV9 with TRBJ2-5; 7 bases map to TRBD1. The source is a man in his 60s in good health and CMV-seropositive. The CDR3 coding sequence is TGTGCCAGCAGCGTAGGGACAGGTCAAGAGACCCAGTACTTC. Translated: CASSVGTGQETQYF.